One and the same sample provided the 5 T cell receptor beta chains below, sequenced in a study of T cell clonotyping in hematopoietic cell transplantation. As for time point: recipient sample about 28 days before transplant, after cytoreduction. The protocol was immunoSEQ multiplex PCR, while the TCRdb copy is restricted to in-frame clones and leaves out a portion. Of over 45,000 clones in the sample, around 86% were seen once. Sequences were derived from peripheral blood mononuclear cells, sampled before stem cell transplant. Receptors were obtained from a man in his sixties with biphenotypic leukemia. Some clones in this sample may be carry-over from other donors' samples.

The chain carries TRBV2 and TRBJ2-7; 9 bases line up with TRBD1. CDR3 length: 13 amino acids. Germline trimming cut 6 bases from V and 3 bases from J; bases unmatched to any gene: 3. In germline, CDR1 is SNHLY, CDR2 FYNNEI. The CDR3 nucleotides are TGTGCCAGCAGCTGGGACAGGGACTACGAGCAGTACTTC. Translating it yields CASSWDRDYEQYF.

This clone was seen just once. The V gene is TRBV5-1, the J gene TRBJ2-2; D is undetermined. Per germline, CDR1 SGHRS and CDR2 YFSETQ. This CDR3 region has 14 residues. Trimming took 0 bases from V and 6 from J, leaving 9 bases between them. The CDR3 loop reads CASSLDFSSGELFF. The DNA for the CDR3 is TGCGCCAGCAGCTTGGATTTTTCCTCCGGGGAGCTGTTTTTT.

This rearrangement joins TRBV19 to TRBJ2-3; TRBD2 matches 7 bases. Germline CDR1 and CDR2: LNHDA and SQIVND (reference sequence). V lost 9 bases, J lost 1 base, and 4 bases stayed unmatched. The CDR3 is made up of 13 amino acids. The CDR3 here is CASGGFGTDTQYF. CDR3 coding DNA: TGTGCCAGCGGGGGGTTTGGCACAGATACGCAGTATTTT.

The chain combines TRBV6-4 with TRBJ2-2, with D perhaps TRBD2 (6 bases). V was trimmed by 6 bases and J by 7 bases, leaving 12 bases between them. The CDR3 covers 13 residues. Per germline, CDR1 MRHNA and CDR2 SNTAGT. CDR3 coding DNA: TGTGCCAGCAGCAGGGAGGCGAACGGGGAGCTGTTTTTT. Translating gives CASSREANGELFF.

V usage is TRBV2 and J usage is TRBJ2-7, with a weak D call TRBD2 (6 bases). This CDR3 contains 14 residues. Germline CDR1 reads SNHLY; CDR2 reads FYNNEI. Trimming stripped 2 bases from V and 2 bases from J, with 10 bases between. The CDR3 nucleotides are TGTGCCAGCAGTGAATTTCCGGGGGCCTACGAGCAGTACTTC. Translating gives CASSEFPGAYEQYF.